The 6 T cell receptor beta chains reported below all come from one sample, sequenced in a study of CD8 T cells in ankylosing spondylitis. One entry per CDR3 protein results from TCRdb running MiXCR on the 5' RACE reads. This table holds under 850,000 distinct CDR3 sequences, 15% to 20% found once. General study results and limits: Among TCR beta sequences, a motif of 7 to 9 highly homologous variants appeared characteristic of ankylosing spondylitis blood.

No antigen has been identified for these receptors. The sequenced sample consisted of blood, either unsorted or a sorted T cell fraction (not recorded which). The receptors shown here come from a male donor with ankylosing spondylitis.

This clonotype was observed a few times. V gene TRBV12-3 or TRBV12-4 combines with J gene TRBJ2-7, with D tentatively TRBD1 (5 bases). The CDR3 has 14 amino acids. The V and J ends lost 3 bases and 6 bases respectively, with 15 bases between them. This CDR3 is CASSFGSVGLEQYF. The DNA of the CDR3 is TGTGCCAGCAGTTTCGGCTCCGTGGGGCTCGAGCAGTACTTC.

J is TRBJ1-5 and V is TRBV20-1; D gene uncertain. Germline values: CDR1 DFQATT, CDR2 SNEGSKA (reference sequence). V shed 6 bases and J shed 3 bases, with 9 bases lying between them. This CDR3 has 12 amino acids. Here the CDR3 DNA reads TGCAGTGCGTGGGTCCCCAATCAGCCCCAGCATTTT. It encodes CSAWVPNQPQHF.

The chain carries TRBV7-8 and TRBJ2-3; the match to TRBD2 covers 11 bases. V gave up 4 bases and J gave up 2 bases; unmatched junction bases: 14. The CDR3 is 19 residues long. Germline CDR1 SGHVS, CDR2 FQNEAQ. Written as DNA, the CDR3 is TGTGCCAGCAGCTCAGAGACTAGCGGGGTAACACGGGTCACAGATACGCAGTATTTT. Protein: CASSSETSGVTRVTDTQYF.

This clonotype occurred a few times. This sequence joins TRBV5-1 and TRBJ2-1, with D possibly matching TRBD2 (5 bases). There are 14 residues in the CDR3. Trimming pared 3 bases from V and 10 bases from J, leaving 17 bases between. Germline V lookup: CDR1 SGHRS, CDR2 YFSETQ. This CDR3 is CASSSGLGKIEQFF. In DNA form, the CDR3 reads TGCGCCAGCAGCTCTGGACTGGGAAAGATAGAGCAGTTCTTC.

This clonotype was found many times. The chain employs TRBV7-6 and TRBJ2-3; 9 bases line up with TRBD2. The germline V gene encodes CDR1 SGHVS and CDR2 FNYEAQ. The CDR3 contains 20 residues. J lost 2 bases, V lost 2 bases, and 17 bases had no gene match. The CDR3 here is CASSLKAGPPGTSITDTQYF. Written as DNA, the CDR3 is TGTGCCAGCAGCTTAAAGGCCGGACCCCCCGGGACTAGCATCACAGATACGCAGTATTTT.

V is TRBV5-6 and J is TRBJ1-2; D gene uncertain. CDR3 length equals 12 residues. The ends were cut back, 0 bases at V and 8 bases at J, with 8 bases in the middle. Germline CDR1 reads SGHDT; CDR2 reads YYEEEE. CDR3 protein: CASSLGAMGYTF. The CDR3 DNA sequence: TGTGCCAGCAGCTTGGGGGCCATGGGCTACACCTTC.